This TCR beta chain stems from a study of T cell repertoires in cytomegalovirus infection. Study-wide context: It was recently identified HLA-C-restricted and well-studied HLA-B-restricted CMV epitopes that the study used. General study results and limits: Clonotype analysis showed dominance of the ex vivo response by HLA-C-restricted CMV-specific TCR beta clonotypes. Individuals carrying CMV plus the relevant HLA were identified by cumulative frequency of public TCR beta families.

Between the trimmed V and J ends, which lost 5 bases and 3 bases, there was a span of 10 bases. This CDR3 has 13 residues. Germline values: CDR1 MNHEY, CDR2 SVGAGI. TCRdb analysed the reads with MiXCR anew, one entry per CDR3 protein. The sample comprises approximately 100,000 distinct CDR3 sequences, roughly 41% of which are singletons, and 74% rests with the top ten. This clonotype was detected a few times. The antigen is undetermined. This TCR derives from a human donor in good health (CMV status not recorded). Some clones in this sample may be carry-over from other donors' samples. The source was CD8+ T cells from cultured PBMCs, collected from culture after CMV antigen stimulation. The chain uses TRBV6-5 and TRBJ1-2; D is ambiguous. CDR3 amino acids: CASSTFGDYGYTF. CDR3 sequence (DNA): TGTGCCAGCAGTACTTTTGGGGACTATGGCTACACCTTC.